A selection of T cell receptor beta chains follows, all from one sample in a study of shared clonotypes between healthy human individuals. Using immunoSEQ multiplex PCR, the repertoire was profiled, and TCRdb retains in-frame clones only, with some absent. Of about 1.5 million clones detected, 98% appear once; the ten largest clones hold roughly 0.45%. Sequenced: naive CD4+ T cells sorted from blood. These receptors were collected from a man in his thirties or forties in good health. The CDR3 runs from the conserved cysteine through the conserved F or W. A D gene is named only where the DNA matches it firmly. For some rows the clone size is stated as once, few or many, or as a class when expanded; others skip it.

-,TRBJ2-2,TRBV6-6,-,CASSYTGQTYTGELFF,TGTGCCAGCAGCTACACCGGACAGACCTACACCGGGGAGCTGTTTTTT
-,TRBJ1-2,TRBV5-1,TRBD1,CASSGTGGSDYTF,TGCGCCAGCAGCGGGACAGGGGGAAGTGACTACACCTTC
-,TRBJ2-2,TRBV27,-,CASSPGQTFTGELFF,TGTGCCAGCAGCCCGGGGCAGACTTTCACCGGGGAGCTGTTTTTT
-,TRBJ1-2,TRBV19,-,CASTGGSRYYGYTF,TGTGCCAGTACCGGAGGAAGCCGCTACTATGGCTACACCTTC
-,TRBJ2-3,TRBV7-2,TRBD2,CASSLRGTSGRFADTQYF,TGTGCCAGCAGCCTACGGGGGACTAGCGGGAGGTTCGCGGATACGCAGTATTTT
-,TRBJ2-7,TRBV5-6,TRBD2,CASRPDRVGLAGSYEQYF,TGTGCCAGCAGACCTGACAGGGTTGGCCTAGCGGGGTCCTACGAGCAGTACTTC
-,TRBJ1-6,TRBV25-1,-,CASSEYRDSPLHF,TGTGCCAGCAGTGAATATAGGGATTCACCCCTCCACTTT
-,TRBJ2-1,TRBV5-1,TRBD2,CASSQASGSFNEQFF,TGCGCCAGCAGCCAGGCTAGCGGGAGTTTCAATGAGCAGTTCTTC
-,TRBJ2-4,TRBV7-2,TRBD1,CASSPGQGGIQYF,TGTGCCAGCAGCCCCGGACAGGGAGGCATTCAGTACTTC
-,TRBJ2-5,TRBV18,TRBD2,CASSPLPLTSGRRQETQYF,TGTGCCAGCTCACCATTACCGTTGACTAGCGGGAGACGCCAAGAGACCCAGTACTTC
-,TRBJ1-5,TRBV19,-,CASTTPGHQPQHF,TGTGCCAGTACCACCCCAGGCCATCAGCCCCAGCATTTT
once,TRBJ2-5,TRBV5-1,TRBD2,CASSLMLAGGETQYF,TGCGCCAGCAGCTTGATGCTAGCGGGAGGGGAGACCCAGTACTTC
-,TRBJ1-5,TRBV7-2,TRBD1,CASSWGQGAGQPQHF,TGTGCCAGCAGCTGGGGACAGGGGGCAGGGCAGCCCCAGCATTTT
-,TRBJ2-7,TRBV6-5,TRBD1,CASSFSVRDRDYEQYF,TGTGCCAGCAGTTTCTCCGTCCGGGACAGGGATTACGAGCAGTACTTC
-,TRBJ2-5,TRBV5-1,-,CASSLLRGIETQYF,TGCGCCAGCAGCTTGCTTCGGGGAATCGAGACCCAGTACTTC
-,TRBJ2-7,TRBV5-6,-,CASSPPGLHNEQYF,TGTGCCAGCAGCCCGCCGGGGCTCCATAACGAGCAGTACTTC
-,TRBJ1-1,TRBV19,TRBD1,CASSATGGAGTEAFF,TGTGCCAGTAGTGCGACAGGGGGCGCGGGCACTGAAGCTTTCTTT
-,TRBJ2-5,TRBV20-1,-,CSASSEETQYF,TGCAGTGCTAGTAGCGAGGAGACCCAGTACTTC
-,TRBJ2-5,TRBV7-2,-,CASRASVKETQYF,TGTGCCAGCAGAGCTAGCGTAAAAGAGACCCAGTACTTC
-,TRBJ2-7,TRBV5-5,TRBD1,CASSWTGYEQYF,TGTGCCAGCAGCTGGACAGGGTACGAGCAGTACTTC
-,TRBJ2-3,TRBV29-1,-,CSVAVDTQYF,TGCAGCGTTGCGGTGGATACGCAGTATTTT
-,TRBJ2-3,TRBV5-4,TRBD1,CASSRGQGGTDTQYF,TGTGCCAGCAGCCGAGGACAGGGTGGCACAGATACGCAGTATTTT
-,TRBJ2-2,TRBV29-1,-,CSVVGQGTDTGELFF,TGCAGCGTTGTAGGTCAGGGGACGGACACCGGGGAGCTGTTTTTT
once,TRBJ2-5,TRBV7-2,-,CASISGGRWETQYF,TGTGCCAGCATCTCCGGGGGGCGCTGGGAGACCCAGTACTTC
-,TRBJ2-5,TRBV2,-,CASSDMTSQETQYF,TGTGCCAGCAGTGACATGACAAGCCAAGAGACCCAGTACTTC
-,TRBJ1-5,TRBV7-9,TRBD1,CASSLIHRGYKSNQPQHF,TGTGCCAGCAGCCTAATACACAGGGGCTACAAGAGCAATCAGCCCCAGCATTTT
-,TRBJ2-7,TRBV28,-,CASGSGGSYEQYF,TGTGCCAGCGGAAGTGGAGGCTCCTACGAGCAGTACTTC
-,TRBJ2-4,TRBV7-8,-,CASSLARTSGNIQYF,TGTGCCAGCAGCTTAGCCCGGACAAGCGGAAACATTCAGTACTTC
-,TRBJ1-5,TRBV25-1,-,CASRQTGFGPQHF,TGTGCCAGCAGGCAAACGGGGTTTGGGCCCCAGCATTTT
-,TRBJ1-5,TRBV6-1,TRBD1,CASSESPGQLYQPQHF,TGTGCCAGCAGTGAATCACCGGGACAGCTATATCAGCCCCAGCATTTT
-,TRBJ2-3,TRBV10-3,-,CAISIGQSRADTQYF,TGTGCCATCAGTATCGGACAGTCACGAGCAGATACGCAGTATTTT
-,TRBJ2-1,TRBV30,-,CAWSEGSYNEQFF,TGTGCCTGGAGTGAGGGATCCTACAATGAGCAGTTCTTC
-,TRBJ2-1,TRBV9,-,CASSRGTDQFF,TGTGCCAGCAGCCGTGGGACCGACCAATTCTTC
-,TRBJ1-5,TRBV25-1,TRBD1,CASSESRGYNQPQHF,TGTGCCAGCAGTGAATCCAGGGGGTACAATCAGCCCCAGCATTTT
-,TRBJ2-5,TRBV5-4,-,CASSSGHRSGTQYF,TGTGCCAGCAGCTCGGGACACCGAAGCGGGACCCAGTACTTC
-,TRBJ2-7,TRBV6-5,-,CASSDSYEQYF,TGTGCCAGCAGTGACAGCTACGAGCAGTACTTC
-,TRBJ1-2,TRBV6-5,-,CATLPMGRPLGYTF,TGTGCCACCTTACCGATGGGCAGGCCTTTAGGCTACACCTTC
-,TRBJ2-2,TRBV5-5,-,CASSLAGGAGELFF,TGTGCCAGCAGCTTGGCTGGAGGGGCCGGGGAGCTGTTTTTT
-,TRBJ2-1,TRBV10-1,-,CASSSLYNEQFF,TGCGCCAGCAGTTCTCTCTACAATGAGCAGTTCTTC
-,TRBJ2-7,TRBV5-1,TRBD2,CASSSWTVKTSGSREQYF,TGCGCCAGCAGCTCGTGGACGGTCAAGACTAGCGGTTCGCGGGAGCAGTACTTC
once,TRBJ1-4,TRBV7-9,-,CASSLVPGGGEKLFF,TGTGCCAGCAGCTTAGTTCCGGGCGGCGGTGAAAAACTGTTTTTT
once,TRBJ2-7,TRBV28,-,CASSFYPGTPYEQYF,TGTGCCAGCAGTTTTTATCCGGGAACTCCCTACGAGCAGTACTTC
-,TRBJ1-4,TRBV9,-,CASSVGPTTNEKLFF,TGTGCCAGCAGCGTAGGGCCAACAACTAATGAAAAACTGTTTTTT
-,TRBJ2-3,TRBV6-5,-,CASSLQGRTDTQYF,TGTGCCAGCAGCCTCCAGGGCCGCACAGATACGCAGTATTTT
once,TRBJ2-2,TRBV4-3,TRBD2,CASSQPGLVTGELFF,TGCGCCAGCAGCCAGCCGGGACTAGTTACCGGGGAGCTGTTTTTT
once,TRBJ1-2,TRBV19,-,CASTPDALFSYGYTF,TGTGCCAGTACTCCAGACGCCCTATTTTCCTATGGCTACACCTTC
-,TRBJ2-3,TRBV7-2,TRBD1,CASSLGQESADTQYF,TGTGCCAGCAGCCTCGGACAGGAGTCCGCAGATACGCAGTATTTT
-,TRBJ2-2,TRBV27,-,CASSLRDKNTGELFF,TGTGCCAGCAGTTTACGGGACAAGAACACCGGGGAGCTGTTTTTT
-,TRBJ2-7,TRBV5-1,TRBD2,CASRPGRGPYEQYF,TGCGCCAGCAGGCCGGGGAGGGGCCCCTACGAGCAGTACTTC
-,TRBJ2-7,TRBV16,-,CASSQSRTSGEQYF,TGTGCCAGCAGCCAATCAAGGACATCGGGCGAGCAGTACTTC
-,TRBJ2-7,TRBV13,-,CASSLLQRNYEQYF,TGTGCCAGCAGCTTGTTACAGCGGAACTACGAGCAGTACTTC
-,TRBJ2-7,TRBV7-7,TRBD2,CASSLGGFGYEQYF,TGTGCCAGCAGCTTGGGGGGGTTCGGCTACGAGCAGTACTTC
-,TRBJ1-2,TRBV27,TRBD1,CASSALTLPGQGLYGYTF,TGTGCCAGCAGTGCTTTAACCTTACCGGGACAGGGGTTGTATGGCTACACCTTC
-,TRBJ2-7,TRBV29-1,-,CSVAGSEQYF,TGCAGCGTTGCTGGGAGCGAGCAGTACTTC
-,TRBJ2-1,TRBV7-2,-,CASSLMTEPFF,TGTGCCAGCAGCTTAATGACGGAGCCGTTCTTC
-,TRBJ1-1,TRBV5-4,-,CASSNGGQMNTEAFF,TGTGCCAGCAGCAATGGAGGGCAGATGAACACTGAAGCTTTCTTT